Listed below are T cell receptor beta chains from one sample, sequenced in a study of blood T cells in healthy people across ages. One entry per CDR3 protein results from TCRdb running MiXCR on the 5' RACE reads. This table holds 650,000 to 800,000 distinct CDR3 sequences, approximately 48% found once. The sample taken for sequencing was blood. The receptors were sampled from a man aged 55 to 70 in good health. The CDR3 runs from the conserved cysteine through the conserved F or W. A D gene is named only where the DNA matches it firmly. Rows give clone size only sometimes, using once, few, many, or a class for an expanded clone.

j_gene: TRBJ1-1; d_gene: NA; v_gene: TRBV4-3; abundance: NA; CDR3aa: CASVNRRHTEAFF; CDR3nt: TGCGCCAGCGTAAACAGGCGGCACACTGAAGCTTTCTTT
j_gene: TRBJ1-2; d_gene: NA; v_gene: TRBV29-1; abundance: few; CDR3aa: CSVEGQATYGYTF; CDR3nt: TGCAGCGTTGAGGGCCAGGCTACTTATGGCTACACCTTC
j_gene: TRBJ1-5; d_gene: TRBD1; v_gene: TRBV7-2; abundance: few; CDR3aa: CASSPEGTGGNQPQHF; CDR3nt: TGTGCCAGCAGCCCCGAGGGGACAGGAGGCAATCAGCCCCAGCATTTT
j_gene: TRBJ2-7; d_gene: NA; v_gene: TRBV7-9; abundance: few; CDR3aa: CASSHTGTSYEQYF; CDR3nt: TGTGCCAGCAGTCACACCGGGACTTCCTACGAGCAGTACTTC
j_gene: TRBJ2-3; d_gene: TRBD2; v_gene: TRBV7-2; abundance: few; CDR3aa: CASSLVILAGVDTQYF; CDR3nt: TGTGCCAGCAGCTTAGTAATACTAGCGGGGGTAGATACGCAGTATTTT
j_gene: TRBJ1-1; d_gene: TRBD1; v_gene: TRBV4-1; abundance: few; CDR3aa: CASSEGGLNTEAFF; CDR3nt: TGCGCCAGCAGTGAAGGGGGCCTAAACACTGAAGCTTTCTTT
j_gene: TRBJ1-1; d_gene: NA; v_gene: TRBV20-1; abundance: NA; CDR3aa: CSARDGQTKNTEAFF; CDR3nt: TGCAGTGCTAGAGACGGACAGACGAAGAACACTGAAGCTTTCTTT
j_gene: TRBJ2-7; d_gene: NA; v_gene: TRBV20-1; abundance: NA; CDR3aa: CSASSDYEQYF; CDR3nt: TGCAGTGCTAGTTCAGACTACGAGCAGTACTTC
j_gene: TRBJ2-7; d_gene: NA; v_gene: TRBV7-2; abundance: NA; CDR3aa: CASSLSAESLIYEQYF; CDR3nt: TGTGCCAGCAGCTTATCGGCGGAGTCACTCATCTACGAGCAGTACTTC
j_gene: TRBJ2-3; d_gene: NA; v_gene: TRBV3-1; abundance: few; CDR3aa: CASSRSKADTQYF; CDR3nt: TGTGCCAGCAGCCGTAGTAAGGCAGATACGCAGTATTTT
j_gene: TRBJ2-5; d_gene: TRBD1; v_gene: TRBV5-1; abundance: NA; CDR3aa: CASSLAGVGGEGETEYF; CDR3nt: TGCGCCAGCAGCTTGGCCGGGGTAGGGGGCGAGGGAGAGACCGAGTACTTC
j_gene: TRBJ2-1; d_gene: TRBD2; v_gene: TRBV6-5; abundance: NA; CDR3aa: CASKSGAGGNNEQFF; CDR3nt: TGTGCCAGCAAATCAGGAGCGGGAGGTAACAATGAGCAGTTCTTC
j_gene: TRBJ2-1; d_gene: NA; v_gene: TRBV28; abundance: NA; CDR3aa: CASAWYPFYNEQFF; CDR3nt: TGTGCCAGCGCTTGGTATCCTTTTTACAATGAGCAGTTCTTC
j_gene: TRBJ2-1; d_gene: TRBD1; v_gene: TRBV6-2/TRBV6-3; abundance: few; CDR3aa: CASSYGQGAIVEQFF; CDR3nt: TGTGCCAGCAGTTATGGACAGGGGGCGATTGTTGAGCAGTTCTTC
j_gene: TRBJ1-1; d_gene: TRBD1; v_gene: TRBV20-1; abundance: few; CDR3aa: CSAVQGSGYTEAFF; CDR3nt: TGCAGTGCGGTACAGGGGTCAGGATACACTGAAGCTTTCTTT
j_gene: TRBJ1-1; d_gene: TRBD1; v_gene: TRBV3-1; abundance: NA; CDR3aa: CASRQGVGNTEAFF; CDR3nt: TGTGCCAGCCGACAGGGTGTAGGGAACACTGAAGCTTTCTTT
j_gene: TRBJ1-1; d_gene: NA; v_gene: TRBV24-1; abundance: NA; CDR3aa: CATSDFGYGTTEAFF; CDR3nt: TGTGCCACCAGTGATTTTGGGTACGGAACAACTGAAGCTTTCTTT
j_gene: TRBJ2-7; d_gene: TRBD2; v_gene: TRBV7-9; abundance: NA; CDR3aa: CASSLWGTSRAYEQYF; CDR3nt: TGTGCCAGCAGCTTATGGGGGACTAGCCGTGCCTACGAGCAGTACTTC
j_gene: TRBJ2-1; d_gene: TRBD2; v_gene: TRBV7-2; abundance: few; CDR3aa: CASSIKGGSSYNEQFF; CDR3nt: TGTGCCAGCAGCATTAAAGGCGGGAGCTCCTACAATGAGCAGTTCTTC
j_gene: TRBJ2-3; d_gene: TRBD2; v_gene: TRBV7-9; abundance: once; CDR3aa: CASSVLVVAGTLSSTDTQYF; CDR3nt: TGTGCCAGCAGCGTCCTTGTGGTAGCGGGGACCCTTTCTAGCACAGATACGCAGTATTTT
j_gene: TRBJ2-2; d_gene: NA; v_gene: TRBV28; abundance: NA; CDR3aa: CASTHRVTGELFF; CDR3nt: TGTGCCAGCACTCACAGGGTCACCGGGGAGCTGTTTTTT
j_gene: TRBJ2-7; d_gene: NA; v_gene: TRBV6-2/TRBV6-3; abundance: NA; CDR3aa: CASRVSGTSYEQYF; CDR3nt: TGTGCCAGCAGGGTCTCAGGGACTTCCTACGAGCAGTACTTC
j_gene: TRBJ2-6; d_gene: NA; v_gene: TRBV10-1; abundance: NA; CDR3aa: CASFSGANVLTF; CDR3nt: TGCGCCAGCTTTTCCGGGGCCAACGTCCTGACTTTC
j_gene: TRBJ1-2; d_gene: NA; v_gene: TRBV20-1; abundance: NA; CDR3aa: CSASPLGEDYGYTF; CDR3nt: TGCAGTGCTTCTCCTCTCGGGGAAGACTATGGCTACACCTTC
j_gene: TRBJ1-2; d_gene: NA; v_gene: TRBV6-2/TRBV6-3; abundance: many; CDR3aa: CASSYAWRVDGYTF; CDR3nt: TGTGCCAGCAGTTACGCGTGGAGGGTAGATGGCTACACCTTC
j_gene: TRBJ2-7; d_gene: NA; v_gene: TRBV7-2; abundance: many; CDR3aa: CASSPAGSRQEQYF; CDR3nt: TGTGCCAGCAGCCCCGCCGGGAGTCGTCAAGAGCAGTACTTC
j_gene: TRBJ1-4; d_gene: NA; v_gene: TRBV5-6; abundance: few; CDR3aa: CASSAEEVQILKLFF; CDR3nt: TGTGCCAGCAGCGCGGAGGAGGTCCAGATTCTGAAACTGTTTTTT
j_gene: TRBJ1-4; d_gene: NA; v_gene: TRBV7-9; abundance: few; CDR3aa: CASSLSVQGEKLFF; CDR3nt: TGTGCCAGCAGCCTTAGCGTCCAGGGAGAAAAACTGTTTTTT
j_gene: TRBJ2-5; d_gene: TRBD2; v_gene: TRBV9; abundance: NA; CDR3aa: CASSVGPSGSLQETQYF; CDR3nt: TGTGCCAGCAGCGTAGGACCTAGCGGGTCACTCCAAGAGACCCAGTACTTC
j_gene: TRBJ2-7; d_gene: TRBD2; v_gene: TRBV6-1; abundance: NA; CDR3aa: CASSEAVRGDHEQYF; CDR3nt: TGTGCCAGCAGTGAAGCCGTGCGGGGGGACCACGAGCAGTACTTC
j_gene: TRBJ2-7; d_gene: TRBD2; v_gene: TRBV20-1; abundance: few; CDR3aa: CSARGSSGVYEQYF; CDR3nt: TGCAGTGCTAGAGGTTCTAGCGGGGTCTACGAGCAGTACTTC
j_gene: TRBJ2-4; d_gene: TRBD1; v_gene: TRBV6-2/TRBV6-3; abundance: NA; CDR3aa: CASSRRIQGALAKNIQYF; CDR3nt: TGTGCCAGCAGCCGCCGGATACAGGGGGCCCTAGCCAAAAACATTCAGTACTTC
j_gene: TRBJ2-5; d_gene: NA; v_gene: TRBV4-2; abundance: NA; CDR3aa: CASSQSRVARETQYF; CDR3nt: TGTGCCAGCAGCCAATCTCGGGTGGCCAGGGAGACCCAGTACTTC
j_gene: TRBJ1-1; d_gene: TRBD1; v_gene: TRBV20-1; abundance: NA; CDR3aa: CSARGQGITSGNTEAFF; CDR3nt: TGCAGTGCCCGCGGACAGGGAATAACTTCTGGGAACACTGAAGCTTTCTTT
j_gene: TRBJ2-7; d_gene: NA; v_gene: TRBV13; abundance: NA; CDR3aa: CASSLTRLVPQGYEQYF; CDR3nt: TGTGCCAGCAGCCTCACCCGACTCGTGCCCCAGGGGTACGAGCAGTACTTC
j_gene: TRBJ1-1; d_gene: NA; v_gene: TRBV12-3/TRBV12-4; abundance: NA; CDR3aa: CASSLGTATEAFF; CDR3nt: TGTGCCAGCAGTTTAGGAACGGCCACTGAAGCTTTCTTT
j_gene: TRBJ1-1; d_gene: TRBD1; v_gene: TRBV10-3; abundance: few; CDR3aa: CAIRPGQLTTEAFF; CDR3nt: TGTGCCATCAGGCCGGGACAGCTTACCACTGAAGCTTTCTTT
j_gene: TRBJ2-4; d_gene: TRBD1; v_gene: TRBV10-3; abundance: NA; CDR3aa: CAISEIQGAENIQYF; CDR3nt: TGTGCCATCAGTGAGATACAGGGGGCGGAAAACATTCAGTACTTC
j_gene: TRBJ2-5; d_gene: NA; v_gene: TRBV10-3; abundance: NA; CDR3aa: CAITDGPGPRGEETQYF; CDR3nt: TGTGCCATCACTGATGGACCGGGACCCCGAGGGGAAGAGACCCAGTACTTC
j_gene: TRBJ1-5; d_gene: NA; v_gene: TRBV12-3/TRBV12-4; abundance: few; CDR3aa: CASSFRVVGVRQPQHF; CDR3nt: TGTGCCAGCAGTTTCCGGGTGGTAGGGGTGCGTCAGCCCCAGCATTTT
j_gene: TRBJ2-7; d_gene: TRBD1; v_gene: TRBV12-3/TRBV12-4; abundance: NA; CDR3aa: CASSPDRVSYGQYF; CDR3nt: TGTGCCAGCAGTCCGGACAGGGTCTCCTACGGGCAGTACTTC
j_gene: TRBJ2-7; d_gene: TRBD2; v_gene: TRBV7-2; abundance: few; CDR3aa: CASSRGAGVGYEQYF; CDR3nt: TGTGCCAGCAGCCGCGGGGCGGGGGTCGGCTACGAGCAGTACTTC
j_gene: TRBJ2-1; d_gene: TRBD2; v_gene: TRBV6-6; abundance: few; CDR3aa: CASTLTTSGARYEQFF; CDR3nt: TGTGCCAGCACCTTAACGACTAGCGGGGCCCGATATGAGCAGTTCTTC
j_gene: TRBJ2-5; d_gene: NA; v_gene: TRBV11-2; abundance: NA; CDR3aa: CASTSRVQETQYF; CDR3nt: TGTGCCAGCACCTCAAGGGTCCAAGAGACCCAGTACTTC
j_gene: TRBJ2-7; d_gene: TRBD1; v_gene: TRBV10-3; abundance: NA; CDR3aa: CAISRTGGSYEQYF; CDR3nt: TGTGCCATCAGTAGGACAGGGGGCTCCTACGAGCAGTACTTC
j_gene: TRBJ2-5; d_gene: TRBD2; v_gene: TRBV5-1; abundance: NA; CDR3aa: CASSLGSWTSQETQYF; CDR3nt: TGCGCCAGCAGCTTAGGGTCCTGGACTAGCCAAGAGACCCAGTACTTC
j_gene: TRBJ2-4; d_gene: NA; v_gene: TRBV4-1; abundance: few; CDR3aa: CASSQDHLGAKNIQYF; CDR3nt: TGCGCCAGCAGCCAAGATCACCTAGGAGCCAAAAACATTCAGTACTTC
j_gene: TRBJ2-5; d_gene: TRBD2; v_gene: TRBV29-1; abundance: NA; CDR3aa: CSAGGTEETQYF; CDR3nt: TGCAGCGCGGGGGGGACTGAAGAGACCCAGTACTTC
j_gene: TRBJ2-1; d_gene: NA; v_gene: TRBV20-1; abundance: NA; CDR3aa: CSARNTGHNEQFF; CDR3nt: TGCAGTGCTAGGAATACAGGGCACAATGAGCAGTTCTTC
j_gene: TRBJ2-1; d_gene: NA; v_gene: TRBV29-1; abundance: many; CDR3aa: CSVSGGHNEQFF; CDR3nt: TGCAGCGTTAGCGGCGGCCACAATGAGCAGTTCTTC
j_gene: TRBJ2-3; d_gene: NA; v_gene: TRBV20-1; abundance: few; CDR3aa: CSARAIATSTDTQYF; CDR3nt: TGCAGTGCTAGAGCCATAGCGACAAGCACAGATACGCAGTATTTT
j_gene: TRBJ2-3; d_gene: NA; v_gene: TRBV14; abundance: NA; CDR3aa: CASSQSAEARIGTDTQYF; CDR3nt: TGTGCCAGCAGTCAGTCCGCCGAGGCCCGGATTGGCACAGATACGCAGTATTTT
j_gene: TRBJ2-1; d_gene: TRBD2; v_gene: TRBV6-2/TRBV6-3; abundance: NA; CDR3aa: CASSPRMTSGGREQFF; CDR3nt: TGTGCCAGCAGTCCCCGGATGACTAGCGGGGGGCGTGAGCAGTTCTTC
j_gene: TRBJ2-1; d_gene: NA; v_gene: TRBV3-1; abundance: NA; CDR3aa: CASSPALGRDNYNEQFF; CDR3nt: TGTGCCAGCAGCCCCGCTCTGGGACGGGACAACTACAATGAGCAGTTCTTC
j_gene: TRBJ1-1; d_gene: TRBD1; v_gene: TRBV5-6; abundance: NA; CDR3aa: CASRMAGGITEAFF; CDR3nt: TGTGCCAGCAGGATGGCAGGGGGCATCACTGAAGCTTTCTTT
j_gene: TRBJ2-3; d_gene: TRBD1; v_gene: TRBV30; abundance: NA; CDR3aa: CAWSEQGVTTDTQYF; CDR3nt: TGTGCCTGGAGCGAACAGGGGGTGACCACAGATACGCAGTATTTT
j_gene: TRBJ2-1; d_gene: NA; v_gene: TRBV20-1; abundance: NA; CDR3aa: CSAPHPGANEQFF; CDR3nt: TGCAGTGCTCCCCATCCCGGTGCCAATGAGCAGTTCTTC
j_gene: TRBJ2-5; d_gene: NA; v_gene: TRBV15; abundance: NA; CDR3aa: CATSRAMSEETQYF; CDR3nt: TGTGCCACCAGCAGAGCCATGTCTGAAGAGACCCAGTACTTC
j_gene: TRBJ1-1; d_gene: NA; v_gene: TRBV7-8; abundance: once; CDR3aa: CASSLARQLNTEAFF; CDR3nt: TGTGCCAGCAGCTTAGCGCGGCAGCTGAACACTGAAGCTTTCTTT
j_gene: TRBJ1-4; d_gene: NA; v_gene: TRBV20-1; abundance: few; CDR3aa: CSARGRGPNEKLFF; CDR3nt: TGCAGTGCCAGAGGTCGGGGACCTAATGAAAAACTGTTTTTT